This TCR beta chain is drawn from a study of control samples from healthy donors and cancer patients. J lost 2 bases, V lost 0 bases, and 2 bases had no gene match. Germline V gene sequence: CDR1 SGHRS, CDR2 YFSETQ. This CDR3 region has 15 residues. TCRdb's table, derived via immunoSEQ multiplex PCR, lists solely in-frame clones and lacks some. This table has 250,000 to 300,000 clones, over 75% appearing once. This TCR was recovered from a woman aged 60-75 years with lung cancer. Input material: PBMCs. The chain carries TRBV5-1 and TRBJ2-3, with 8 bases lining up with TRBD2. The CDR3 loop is CASSLGGGNTDTQYF. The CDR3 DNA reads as TGCGCCAGCAGCTTGGGCGGGGGGAACACAGATACGCAGTATTTT.